These 28 T cell receptor beta chains were all obtained from the same sample, sequenced in a study of tumor and adjacent non-tumor tissue in lung cancer. The library came from three nested PCR rounds adapted from ARM-PCR protocols. TCRdb re-analysed the multiplex PCR reads in MiXCR, keeping a single row per CDR3 protein. The data contain approximately 79,000 distinct CDR3 sequences, 76% of them seen just once; the ten biggest clones take up about two fifths. RNA was extracted from bulk tissue without any cell sorting. The normal lung tissue was taken more than 3 cm from the tumor edge. Sequenced material: distant non-tumor lung tissue. The receptors here all came from a man aged 65 to 79 with non-small cell lung cancer.

Here the CDR3 DNA reads TGTGCCAGTATCCCGACAGGTGGTACCTATGGCTACACCTTC. Encoded protein: CASIPTGGTYGYTF. The chain couples TRBV11-2 to TRBJ1-2; D possibly corresponds to TRBD1 (6 bases). V lost 9 bases to trimming and J lost 4 bases, with 18 bases between them. The V gene's germline CDR1 is SGHAT and CDR2 FQNNGV. The CDR3 length is 14 residues.

Comment on this clonotype: It may be a read error: a sequence one base away is much more abundant. The chain employs TRBV28 and TRBJ2-7; possible D gene TRBD2, 5 bases. The CDR3 covers 13 residues. Per germline, CDR1 MDHEN and CDR2 SYDVKM. V lost 5 bases, J lost 6 bases, and 14 bases lay in between. The CDR3 nucleotides read TGTGCCAGCAGTGTAACGTCGGAGGCCGAGCAGTACTTC. Its protein is CASSVTSEAEQYF.

Remarks on this clonotype: Sequence at one end of the junction differs from germline and may be a read error. The rearrangement uses TRBV7-3 and TRBJ2-5, with D possibly matching TRBD2 (6 bases). CDR1 and CDR2 from the germline V gene are SGHTA and FQGTGA. The CDR3 totals 13 residues. The CDR3 spells CASNPLSGENQYF. The CDR3 nucleotides are TGCGCCAGCAACCCCCTATCGGGGGAGAACCAGTACTTC.

With regard to this clonotype: Relative to the germline gene, one junction end is altered; a read error may explain this. The genes are TRBV11-3 and TRBJ2-2; D possibly matches TRBD1 or TRBD2 (5 bases each). The CDR3 extends over 16 amino acids. Germline V gene sequence: CDR1 SGHNT, CDR2 YENEEA. CDR3 DNA sequence: TGTGCCAGCAGCGGCCGGGCGGTAGTAGGGGCCGGGGAGCTGTCTTTT. Translated: CASSGRAVVGAGELSF.

This clonotype appeared a few times. The CDR3 loop is CATNRQGPNSPLHF. For the CDR3, the DNA is TGTGCCACTAATAGACAGGGACCTAATTCACCCCTCCACTTT. The chain joins TRBV10-3 to TRBJ1-6; 7 bases fit TRBD1. Germline-derived CDR1 and CDR2 are ENHRY and SYGVKD. Trimming took 10 bases from V and 6 from J; bases not matched to a gene: 9. CDR3 length equals 14 residues.

The chain combines TRBV6-2 or TRBV6-3 with TRBJ2-1; D is unresolved. The CDR3 is made up of 16 amino acids. Germline CDR1 MNHEY, CDR2 SVGEGT. The CDR3 nucleotides are TGTATCAGCAGTCCAAAAGTTGGGAATCCGTGGAATGAGCAGTTCTTC. Its translation is CISSPKVGNPWNEQFF.

Note on this clonotype: At one boundary the junction diverges from the germline segment, which might be a read error. J is TRBJ2-2 and V is TRBV11-3, with a tentative D call TRBD2 (5 bases). The CDR3 consists of 15 residues. Germline V lookup: CDR1 SGHNT, CDR2 YENEEA. The CDR3 protein is CASSLSPAITGELYF. CDR3 bases: TGTGCCAGCAGCTTAAGTCCGGCAATCACCGGGGAGCTGTATTTT. The variable domain in full, completed from reference TRBV11-3 and TRBJ2-2, reads EAGVVQSPRYKIIEKKQPVAFWCNPISGHNTLYWYLQNLGQGPELLIRYENEEAVDDSQLPKDRFSAERLKGVDSTLKIQPAELGDSAVYLCASSLSPAITGELYFGEGSRLTVL.

A remark on this clonotype: The junction departs from germline at one end; a sequencing error may be responsible. The chain uses TRBV29-1 and TRBJ1-1, with unresolved D. Germline CDR1 is SQVTM and CDR2 is ANQGSEA. The CDR3 is made up of 9 amino acids. CDR3 sequence (DNA): TGCGGCGTTGGGCTGATGGCTTTCTTT. It codes for CGVGLMAFF.

Points on this clonotype: Because the CDR3 is missing its conserved closing phenylalanine or tryptophan, this is likely a read error. The chain is built from TRBV4-2 and TRBJ2-1; D is possibly TRBD2 (6 bases). The V gene's germline CDR1 is LGHNA and CDR2 YNFKEQ. The CDR3 is 15 amino acids. The CDR3 DNA follows: TGTGCCAACAGCCCGAACCAGGACTACCTCGATGAGCAGTTCTCC. Amino acids: CANSPNQDYLDEQFS.

This clonotype showed up many times. This sequence joins TRBV7-9 and TRBJ2-5; D perhaps matches TRBD1 (6 bases). Per the germline V gene, CDR1 is SEHNR and CDR2 is FQNEAQ (reference sequence). V lost 0 bases to trimming and J lost 5 bases, with 13 bases between them. The CDR3 sequence is 15 residues long. The CDR3 loop reads CASSLAWVQGETQYF. CDR3 DNA: TGTGCCAGCAGCTTAGCATGGGTACAGGGCGAGACCCAGTACTTC. Full variable domain (outside the CDR3, taken from reference TRBV7-9 and TRBJ2-5): DTGVSQNPRHKITKRGQNVTFRCDPISEHNRLYWYRQTLGQGPEFLTYFQNEAQLEKSRLLSDRFSAERPKGSFSTLEIQRTEQGDSAMYLCASSLAWVQGETQYFGPGTRLLVL.

For this clonotype: One end of the junction fails to match germline, which may point to a read error. J is TRBJ2-7 and V is TRBV5-1; 7 bases are shared with TRBD1. The CDR3 consists of 17 residues. The V gene's germline CDR1 is SGHRS and CDR2 YFSETQ. The CDR3 is CASTYDPGTAFSYEQYF. Written as DNA, the CDR3 is TGCGCCAGCACCTACGATCCTGGGACAGCGTTCTCCTACGAGCAATACTTC.

V and J are TRBV4-3 and TRBJ1-2; D unresolved. The germline V gene has CDR1 LGHNA and CDR2 YSLEER. Trimming pared 0 bases from V and 6 bases from J, leaving 11 bases between. The CDR3 is 14 amino acids. Here the CDR3 DNA reads TGCGCCAGCAGCCAAGATATAGGCCGAGATGGCTACACCTTC. This sequence encodes CASSQDIGRDGYTF.

The chain recombines TRBV2 with TRBJ2-1; 7 bases agree with TRBD1. V was pared by 7 bases and J by 13 bases, with 10 bases of the junction left unmatched. Germline CDR1 reads SNHLY; CDR2 reads FYNNEI. The CDR3 totals 12 residues. The CDR3 sequence is CASTPGQREQFF. The CDR3 bases are TGTGCCAGCACCCCGGGACAGCGAGAACAGTTCTTC.

A word on this clonotype: Compared with germline, one end of the junction differs, possibly owing to a read error. The CDR3 protein is CASSSRGTGLYNEQFF. The CDR3 DNA reads TGTGCAAGCAGCTCTAGGGGGACGGGACTCTACAATGAGCAGTTCTTC. The V gene is TRBV7-2, the J gene TRBJ2-1, with D tentatively TRBD1 or TRBD2 (6 bases each). The CDR3 consists of 16 residues. CDR1 is SGHTA and CDR2 is FQGNSA in the germline V gene.

This clonotype has a handful of counts. This sequence joins TRBV30 and TRBJ1-2; 8 nucleotides align to TRBD1. The CDR3 consists of 10 residues. Germline values: CDR1 GTSNPN, CDR2 SVGIG (reference sequence). Here the CDR3 reads CGTGSYGYTF. CDR3 bases: TGTGGGACAGGGTCCTATGGCTACACCTTC.

This clonotype has more than one count but fewer than ten. Since a much larger clone is just one base distant, this may be a read error. The V and J genes are TRBV6-5 and TRBJ2-3; D call uncertain. The CDR3 runs to 16 residues. Germline CDR1 MNHEY, CDR2 SVGAGI. CDR3 nucleotide sequence: TGTGTCAGCAGTTACTCTCCGGGTAGGAGCACAGATACGCAGTATTTT. It is translated as CVSSYSPGRSTDTQYF.

Details on this clonotype: A junction end diverges from the germline sequence, so it may reflect a read error. The chain links TRBV12-3 or TRBV12-4 to TRBJ2-3, with D uncertain. The CDR3 has 11 residues. The chain's CDR3 is CANSIKDTRCF. The CDR3 DNA sequence: TGTGCCAACAGTATTAAAGATACGCGGTGTTTT.

This clonotype was detected many times. This chain connects TRBV6-2 or TRBV6-3 to TRBJ2-1; 8 positions match TRBD2. Looked up from germline, CDR1 is MNHEY and CDR2 is SVGEGT. The J segment lost 2 bases and the V segment lost 5 bases, leaving 8 bases of the junction unmatched. The CDR3 spans 16 residues. CDR3 in DNA: TGTGCCAGCAGTGACGAGAGCGGGAGCCCCTACAATGAGCAGTTCTTC. It yields the protein CASSDESGSPYNEQFF.

This clonotype was seen only a few times. The gene calls are TRBV5-1 and TRBJ2-3, with 12 bases matching TRBD2. Germline CDR1 is SGHRS and CDR2 is YFSETQ. V lost 2 bases and J lost 2; bases outside the gene matches: 24. This CDR3 region has 23 residues. CDR3 protein: CASSFPALGRLAGVGGDTDTQYF. The CDR3 bases are TGCGCCAGCAGCTTTCCTGCCTTGGGGAGACTAGCGGGAGTTGGAGGTGACACAGATACGCAGTATTTT.

Comment on this clonotype: One end of the junction varies from germline; a read error may be responsible. The V call is TRBV6-2 or TRBV6-3, the J call TRBJ2-2; D might be TRBD2 (5 bases). This CDR3 comprises 12 residues. From germline, CDR1 is MNHEY and CDR2 SVGEGT. CDR3 sequence reads: CASNTNTGELFF. DNA of the CDR3: TGTGCAAGCAATACCAATACCGGGGAGTTGTTTTTT.

With respect to this clonotype: A much larger clone differs by one base, so this may be a read error. CDR3 region: CVSSQDPDFWNTIYF. As DNA, the CDR3 is TGCGTCAGCAGCCAAGATCCGGACTTTTGGAACACCATATATTTT. The chain recombines TRBV4-1 with TRBJ1-3; D not certain. CDR1 MGHRA and CDR2 YSYEKL come from the germline V gene. CDR3 size: 15 residues.

In regard to this clonotype: The junction departs from the called germline gene at one end, perhaps through a read error. The DNA of the CDR3 is TGTGCCAGTAGCACGCACGGGAGCCGCTCCTACAATGAGGAGTTCTTC. This encodes CASSTHGSRSYNEEFF. The chain employs TRBV6-2 or TRBV6-3 and TRBJ2-1; tentative D call: TRBD2 (6 bases). Germline loops: CDR1 MNHEY, CDR2 SVGEGT. The CDR3 has 16 amino acids.

As concerns this clonotype: A read error is possible here, since a much larger clone lies one base away. The rearrangement links TRBV25-1 to TRBJ1-1, with TRBD1 as a possible D gene (6 bases). The germline V gene encodes CDR1 MGHDK and CDR2 SYGVNS. The CDR3 loop spans 17 amino acids. V was clipped by 4 bases and J by 1 base, with 19 bases between them. CDR3 bases: TGTGCCAGCAGTGGTGGGCAGGGGCTAGGCTGGAACACTGAAGCTTTCTTT. Translated, it gives CASSGGQGLGWNTEAFF.

Regarding this clonotype: A read error may explain this, as a much larger clone is one base away. The CDR3 carries no conserved terminal phenylalanine or tryptophan, so it likely arises from a read error. The V gene is TRBV28, the J gene TRBJ1-1; 11 bases line up with TRBD1. The germline gives CDR1 MDHEN, CDR2 SYDVKM. V lost 6 bases and J lost 6; bases outside the gene matches: 9. This CDR3 contains 15 residues. CDR3 region: CASSRVGQGAAEAFL. CDR3 nucleotides: TGTGCCAGCAGCCGCGTTGGACAGGGGGCGGCTGAAGCTTTCCTT.

This clonotype was found once. An end of the junction does not agree with germline; a read error may underlie this. J is TRBJ1-4 and V is TRBV5-1, with D possibly TRBD1 on 6 matching bases. The germline gives CDR1 SGHRS, CDR2 YFSETQ. This CDR3 is 17 amino acids long. This CDR3 is CASSPYAGTTTNEKLFF. CDR3 sequence (DNA): TGTGCCAGCAGCCCCTACGCTGGGACAACAACTAATGAAAAACTGTTTTTT.

In the case of this clonotype: A much larger clone differs by one base, so this may be a read error. The CDR3 sequence is CASSLGGRVTYEQYF. The CDR3 DNA sequence: TGTGCCAGCAGCCTGGGGGGACGGGTCACCTACGAGCAGTACTTC. This chain uses TRBV5-6 with TRBJ2-7; maybe TRBD2 (6 bases). Germline V gene sequence: CDR1 SGHDT, CDR2 YYEEEE. CDR3 length: 15 residues. V lost 4 bases and J 2 bases, leaving 16 bases between the germline ends. Combining the CDR3 with reference TRBV5-6 and TRBJ2-7 gives the whole variable domain DAGVTQSPTHLIKTRGQQVTLRCSPKSGHDTVSWYQQALGQGPQFIFQYYEEEERQRGNFPDRFSGHQFPNYSSELNVNALLLGDSALYLCASSLGGRVTYEQYFGPGTRLTVT.

This clonotype was detected once. The chain uses TRBV4-1 and TRBJ2-7, with 9 bases identical to TRBD2. Germline CDR1 MGHRA, CDR2 YSYEKL. Trimming at V came to 4 bases and at J to 7 bases, leaving 14 bases not matched to a gene. The CDR3 runs 16 residues. The CDR3: CASSRTIAGEGEEQYF. In nucleotides, the CDR3 is TGCGCCAGCAGCCGGACAATAGCGGGAGAGGGTGAGGAGCAGTACTTC.

This clonotype was seen a single time. The junction does not match germline at one end; this may be a read error. The chain couples TRBV11-2 to TRBJ2-2; 7 bases fit TRBD1. From germline, CDR1 is SGHAT and CDR2 FQNNGV. CDR3 length: 16 residues. The CDR3 sequence: CARSLVGTGVAGELHF. The CDR3 DNA is TGTGCCAGAAGCTTAGTGGGCACAGGGGTTGCAGGGGAGCTGCATTTT.